These T cell receptor beta chains were read from a single sample in a study of T cell responses to AZD1222 COVID-19 vaccine. The protocol was immunoSEQ multiplex PCR, while the TCRdb copy is restricted to in-frame clones and leaves out a portion. The sample has about 110,000 clones; roughly 80% are singletons. This sample comprised peripheral blood, obtained on day 0 of AZD1222 vaccination. The source is an adult in good health. Both conserved end residues are part of each CDR3. Each record gives: J gene, V gene, CDR3 protein.

>TRBJ2-1|TRBV5-5
CASSLLPGQGANEQFF
>TRBJ2-7|TRBV20-1
CSASGGGFGYEQYF
>TRBJ1-1|TRBV7-2
CASSSGQGRTEAFF
>TRBJ1-1|TRBV6-5
CASSRQGLTEAFF
>TRBJ2-1|TRBV3-1/TRBV3-2
CASSVLGRDEQFF
>TRBJ1-5|TRBV19
CASRGTGILQPQHF
>TRBJ2-7|TRBV21-1
CASSKARIYEQYF
>TRBJ1-1|TRBV18
CASSPLPAGGASFPEAFF
>TRBJ1-5|TRBV28
CASSTPGGTSRNQPQHF
>TRBJ1-3|TRBV18
CASSPQGASGNTIYF
>TRBJ2-7|TRBV19
CASSISTGAYEQYF
>TRBJ1-5|TRBV6-4
CASSAQGGYNQPQHF
>TRBJ1-1|TRBV19
CASRERLNTEAFF
>TRBJ1-2|TRBV3-1/TRBV3-2
CASSQDSYGYTF
>TRBJ2-7|TRBV11-3
CASSLDSPAGEKLVNEQYF
>TRBJ1-6|TRBV15
CATSRDLGDNSPLHF
>TRBJ1-3|TRBV7-9
CASSPRPPGDSGNTIYF
>TRBJ1-1|TRBV3-1/TRBV3-2
CASSHITERGNTEAFF
>TRBJ1-6|TRBV19
CASSVQGADSPLHF
>TRBJ2-3|TRBV9
CASSSPDGTQYF
>TRBJ1-4|TRBV7-9
CASKRQGALGEKLFF
>TRBJ2-5|TRBV7-2
CASSLGQQETQYF
>TRBJ1-3|TRBV5-1
CASSLVGSSGNTIYF
>TRBJ1-4|TRBV2
CASSVRGEKLFF
>TRBJ2-3|TRBV5-6
CASSSGTTDTQYF
>TRBJ1-2|TRBV28
CASLTPAPGYYGYTF
>TRBJ1-1|TRBV25-1
CASSEQDSTEAFF
>TRBJ1-5|TRBV11-2
CASSLAQGGNQPQHF
>TRBJ2-1|TRBV5-1
CASREDMGPEQFF
>TRBJ1-2|TRBV6-5
CASSDRLKSTF
>TRBJ1-3|TRBV28
CASSLGRAYTIYF
>TRBJ2-2|TRBV7-6
CASELATGELFF
>TRBJ2-3|TRBV7-2
CASRLAGGSTDTQYF
>TRBJ1-3|TRBV3-1/TRBV3-2
CASSQDLGSGNTIYF
>TRBJ2-2|TRBV19
CASSIGQGGRTGELFF
>TRBJ2-5|TRBV28
CASSENRDTRETQYF
>TRBJ2-2|TRBV28
CASSLPSKNTGELFF
>TRBJ2-5|TRBV5-8
CASSLAQGGPETQYF
>TRBJ2-3|TRBV5-4
CASSLGTGGVDTQYF
>TRBJ2-1|TRBV7-2
CASSLGPWDEQFF
>TRBJ2-1|TRBV7-2
CASSIQGPYNEQFF
>TRBJ1-1|TRBV2
CASDRGMNTEAFF
>TRBJ2-3|TRBV2
CASRAGSDTQYF
>TRBJ1-1|TRBV29-1
CSVEGDRGTEAFF
>TRBJ2-1|TRBV19
CASRLLAGGDEQFF
>TRBJ1-5|TRBV2
CASSEALGWGNQPQHF
>TRBJ1-2|TRBV4-2
CASSQNPTGSSFAYGYTF
>TRBJ1-5|TRBV7-9
CASQGQGTVNQPQHF
>TRBJ2-7|TRBV6-5
CASSYDHGAYEQYF
>TRBJ1-4|TRBV5-1
CASRIGTLNEKLFF
>TRBJ1-3|TRBV14
CASSHRAPGNTIYF
>TRBJ2-2|TRBV7-3
CASSPVRGPGTGELFF
>TRBJ2-3|TRBV6-5
CASRVAGATDTQYF
>TRBJ2-3|TRBV9
CASTRQLLSTDTQYF
>TRBJ1-5|TRBV4-3
CASSQDLQGGHINQPQHF
>TRBJ1-4|TRBV7-9
CASSPPLGLATNEKLFF
>TRBJ2-5|TRBV7-2
CASSFDRQETQYF
>TRBJ1-3|TRBV30
CAWSLGAAGNTIYF